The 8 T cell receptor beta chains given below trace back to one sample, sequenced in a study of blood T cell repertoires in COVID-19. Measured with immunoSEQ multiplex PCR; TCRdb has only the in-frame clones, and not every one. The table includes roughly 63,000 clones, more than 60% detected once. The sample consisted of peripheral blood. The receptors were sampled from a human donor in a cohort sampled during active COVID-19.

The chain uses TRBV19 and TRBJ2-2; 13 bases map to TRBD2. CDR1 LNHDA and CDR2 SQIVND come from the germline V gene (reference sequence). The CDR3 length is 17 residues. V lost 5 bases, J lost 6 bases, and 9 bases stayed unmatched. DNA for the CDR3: TGTGCCAGTAGTCCCCGAGGACTAGCGGGAGATTCCGGGGAGCTGTTTTTT. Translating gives CASSPRGLAGDSGELFF.

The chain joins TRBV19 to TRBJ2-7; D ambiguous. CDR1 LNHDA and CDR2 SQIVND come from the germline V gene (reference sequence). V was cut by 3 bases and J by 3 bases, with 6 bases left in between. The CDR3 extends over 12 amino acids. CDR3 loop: CASSMAGYEQYF. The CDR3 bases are TGTGCCAGTAGTATGGCAGGCTACGAGCAGTACTTC.

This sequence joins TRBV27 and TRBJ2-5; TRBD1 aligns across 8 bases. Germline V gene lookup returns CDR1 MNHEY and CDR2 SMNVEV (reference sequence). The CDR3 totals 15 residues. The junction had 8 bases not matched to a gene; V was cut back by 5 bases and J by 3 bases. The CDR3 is CASSPSGTGKETQYF. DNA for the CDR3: TGTGCCAGCAGTCCGTCCGGGACAGGTAAAGAGACCCAGTACTTC.

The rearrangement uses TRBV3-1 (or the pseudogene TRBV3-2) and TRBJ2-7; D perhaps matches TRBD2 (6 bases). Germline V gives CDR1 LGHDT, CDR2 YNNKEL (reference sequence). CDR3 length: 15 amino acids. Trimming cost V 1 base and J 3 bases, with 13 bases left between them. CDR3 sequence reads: CASSQASGPSYEQYF. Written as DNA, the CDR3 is TGTGCCAGCAGCCAAGCGAGCGGGCCTAGCTACGAGCAGTACTTC.

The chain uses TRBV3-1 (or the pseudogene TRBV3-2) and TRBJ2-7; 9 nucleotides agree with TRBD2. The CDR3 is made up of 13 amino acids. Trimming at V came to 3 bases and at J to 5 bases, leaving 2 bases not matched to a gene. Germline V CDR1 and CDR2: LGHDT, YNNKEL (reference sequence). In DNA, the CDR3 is TGTGCCAGCAGCCAGGCTAGCGGGGACGAGCAGTACTTC. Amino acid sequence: CASSQASGDEQYF.

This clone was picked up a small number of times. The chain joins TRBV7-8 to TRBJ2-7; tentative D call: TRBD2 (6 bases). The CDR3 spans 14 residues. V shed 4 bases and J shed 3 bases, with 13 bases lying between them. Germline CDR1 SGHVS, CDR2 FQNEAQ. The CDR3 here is CASSSVDYSYEQYF. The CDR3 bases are TGTGCCAGCAGCTCAGTGGACTATAGCTACGAGCAGTACTTC.

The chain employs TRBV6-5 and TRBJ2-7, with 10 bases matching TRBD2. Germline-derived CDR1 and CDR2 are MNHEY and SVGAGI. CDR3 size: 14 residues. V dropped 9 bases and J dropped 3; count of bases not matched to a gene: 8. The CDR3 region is CASWASGGLYEQYF. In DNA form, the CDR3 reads TGTGCCAGTTGGGCTAGCGGGGGCCTCTACGAGCAGTACTTC.

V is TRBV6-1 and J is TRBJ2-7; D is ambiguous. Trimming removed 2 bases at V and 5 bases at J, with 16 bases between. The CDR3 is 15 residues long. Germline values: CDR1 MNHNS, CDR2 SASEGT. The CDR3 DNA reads TGTGCCAGCAGTGAAAGACCCGGCATAGGAGACGAGCAGTACTTC. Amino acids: CASSERPGIGDEQYF.